A selection of T cell receptor beta chains follows, all from one sample in a study of blood T cell repertoires in COVID-19. Repertoires were generated with immunoSEQ multiplex PCR, while TCRdb's copy carries only in-frame clones and drops some. The sample yields around 270,000 clones, 80% to 85% seen once. Sequencing used peripheral blood. The receptors come from a woman aged 40-49 years who had recovered from COVID-19. Each CDR3 is given with its conserved first and last residue. Each record gives: J gene, clone size, V gene, D gene, CDR3 length, CDR3 protein, CDR3 DNA. D genes are given only for firm matches. Clone size appears in some rows only: once, few, many, or a class for an expanded clone.

>TRBJ1-6|few|TRBV9|NA|12
CASSVVRGPLHF
TGTGCCAGCAGCGTAGTTCGGGGACCCCTCCACTTT
>TRBJ1-6|few|TRBV9|TRBD1|16
CASSVDGTAYNSPLHF
TGTGCCAGCAGCGTAGATGGGACAGCCTATAATTCACCCCTCCACTTT
>TRBJ1-4|NA|TRBV12-3/TRBV12-4|NA|12
CASAGVGEKLFF
TGTGCCAGCGCAGGGGTGGGGGAAAAACTGTTTTTT
>TRBJ2-2|once|TRBV27|NA|15
CASSLLPQGTGELFF
TGTGCCAGCAGTTTATTGCCCCAGGGCACCGGGGAGCTGTTTTTT
>TRBJ2-3|NA|TRBV5-1|NA|17
CASSREGGGGSTDTQYF
TGCGCCAGCAGCCGGGAGGGCGGAGGGGGCTCGACAGATACGCAGTATTTT
>TRBJ1-3|NA|TRBV10-3|NA|14
CAIHQGSAGNTIYF
TGTGCCATCCACCAGGGAAGTGCTGGAAACACCATATATTTT
>TRBJ2-1|NA|TRBV27|TRBD1|14
CASSRDRAYNEQFF
TGTGCCAGCAGCAGGGACAGGGCCTACAATGAGCAGTTCTTC
>TRBJ2-3|NA|TRBV14|NA|17
CASSQTRGPTSTDTQYF
TGTGCCAGCAGCCAAACAAGGGGCCCCACTAGCACAGATACGCAGTATTTT
>TRBJ2-7|NA|TRBV9|TRBD2|13
CASSLRLAGEQYF
TGTGCCAGCAGCCTCCGACTAGCAGGCGAGCAGTACTTC
>TRBJ2-1|NA|TRBV29-1|TRBD1|16
CSVPNQQGAAYNEQFF
TGCAGCGTTCCTAATCAACAGGGGGCGGCGTACAATGAGCAGTTCTTC
>TRBJ2-7|NA|TRBV5-1|TRBD1|15
CASSFGQGRSYEQYF
TGCGCCAGCAGCTTCGGACAGGGGCGATCCTACGAGCAGTACTTC
>TRBJ2-5|NA|TRBV4-1|TRBD2|16
CASSQAGLAGIETQYF
TGCGCCAGCAGCCAAGCGGGACTAGCGGGGATAGAGACCCAGTACTTC
>TRBJ1-2|NA|TRBV28|TRBD1|13
CASSLDRGGGYTF
TGTGCCAGCAGTCTCGACAGGGGCGGTGGCTACACCTTC
>TRBJ2-1|NA|TRBV27|NA|15
CASSLWRGSYNEQFF
TGTGCCAGCAGTTTGTGGAGGGGCTCCTACAATGAGCAGTTCTTC
>TRBJ1-6|NA|TRBV7-2|TRBD1|17
CASSSPGQGLRNSPLHF
TGTGCCAGCAGCTCTCCGGGACAGGGTTTGCGGAATTCACCCCTCCACTTT
>TRBJ1-2|NA|TRBV2|TRBD1|18
CASFGVIFGVAGQYGYTF
TGTGCCAGCTTTGGGGTTATTTTCGGCGTAGCGGGACAGTATGGCTACACCTTC
>TRBJ2-5|NA|TRBV19|NA|13
CASSPAGQETQYF
TGTGCCAGTTCCCCGGCAGGTCAAGAGACCCAGTACTTC
>TRBJ2-1|NA|TRBV28|NA|15
CASSRGTDFYNEQFF
TGTGCCAGCTCACGGGGGACCGATTTCTACAATGAGCAGTTCTTC
>TRBJ1-6|NA|TRBV28|TRBD1|14
CASSPQDRNSPLHF
TGTGCCAGCAGTCCCCAGGACAGGAATTCACCCCTCCACTTT
>TRBJ2-3|NA|TRBV11-3|TRBD2|19
CASSATLAGGETYTDTQYF
TGTGCCAGCAGCGCGACACTAGCGGGGGGGGAAACATACACAGATACGCAGTATTTT
>TRBJ1-2|NA|TRBV27|TRBD1|18
CASAQVRDRGGKNYGYTF
TGTGCCAGCGCCCAGGTCCGGGACAGGGGAGGGAAAAACTATGGCTACACCTTC
>TRBJ1-1|few|TRBV5-4|TRBD1|14
CASSVDRANTEAFF
TGTGCCAGCAGCGTAGACAGGGCGAACACTGAAGCTTTCTTT
>TRBJ1-2|many|TRBV2|NA|13
CASKLGAVQGYTF
TGTGCCAGCAAACTGGGGGCAGTTCAGGGCTACACCTTC
>TRBJ1-1|few|TRBV28|TRBD1|13
CASSSGQGGEAFF
TGTGCCAGCAGTTCCGGACAGGGTGGGGAGGCTTTCTTT
>TRBJ2-2|few|TRBV7-9|NA|16
CASNHLGSRAAGELFF
TGTGCCAGCAACCACCTGGGATCCAGGGCGGCCGGGGAGCTGTTTTTT
>TRBJ2-1|NA|TRBV5-1|TRBD2|15
CASSPSGGPYNEQFF
TGCGCCAGCAGCCCGAGCGGGGGACCCTACAATGAGCAGTTCTTC
>TRBJ1-6|few|TRBV30|NA|12
CAWSVLDSPLHF
TGTGCCTGGAGTGTACTTGATTCACCCCTCCACTTT
>TRBJ2-7|NA|TRBV19|TRBD2|15
CASSPGLAGSYEQYF
TGTGCCAGTAGTCCCGGGCTAGCGGGCTCCTACGAGCAGTACTTC
>TRBJ1-2|NA|TRBV5-8|TRBD1|16
CASSSDRGWINYGYTF
TGTGCCAGCAGTTCGGACAGGGGGTGGATTAACTATGGCTACACCTTC
>TRBJ2-2|NA|TRBV7-2|NA|16
CASTLVGGSRTGELFF
TGTGCCAGCACCTTGGTGGGGGGATCACGAACCGGGGAGCTGTTTTTT
>TRBJ2-2|NA|TRBV28|TRBD1|15
CASRPGQGDAGELFF
TGTGCCAGCAGGCCAGGACAGGGAGACGCCGGGGAGCTGTTTTTT
>TRBJ1-1|once|TRBV29-1|NA|12
CSVGTVIDEAFF
TGCAGCGTTGGAACAGTGATTGATGAAGCTTTCTTT
>TRBJ2-1|NA|TRBV30|TRBD1|14
CAWSGQGAVNEQFF
TGTGCCTGGAGTGGACAGGGGGCTGTCAATGAGCAGTTCTTC
>TRBJ1-1|NA|TRBV7-9|NA|17
CASSLGVAAGYYTEAFF
TGTGCCAGCAGCTTAGGGGTGGCGGCAGGGTATTATACTGAAGCTTTCTTT
>TRBJ1-4|NA|TRBV5-1|TRBD1|15
CASSLLTGQNEKLFF
TGCGCCAGCAGCCTCCTGACAGGGCAAAATGAAAAACTGTTTTTT
>TRBJ1-1|NA|TRBV5-1|NA|15
CASSFHYSVTTEAFF
TGCGCCAGCAGCTTTCACTACTCTGTGACCACTGAAGCTTTCTTT
>TRBJ2-1|NA|TRBV9|TRBD2|17
CASSVGLAGESYNEQFF
TGTGCCAGCAGCGTAGGTCTAGCGGGGGAGTCCTACAATGAGCAGTTCTTC
>TRBJ1-5|NA|TRBV24-1|NA|15
CATSDPRDTYQPQHF
TGTGCCACCAGTGATCCCCGGGACACCTATCAGCCCCAGCATTTT
>TRBJ1-4|NA|TRBV4-2|NA|15
CASSQARETNEKLFF
TGTGCCAGCAGCCAAGCGCGAGAGACTAATGAAAAACTGTTTTTT
>TRBJ1-6|NA|TRBV7-2|NA|14
CASSLVGGDSPLHF
TGTGCCAGCAGCTTAGTAGGGGGAGATTCACCCCTCCACTTT
>TRBJ2-2|NA|TRBV19|NA|15
CASSVTGSNTGELFF
TGTGCCAGTAGCGTCACAGGGTCGAACACCGGGGAGCTGTTTTTT
>TRBJ1-2|NA|TRBV5-6|NA|14
CASSLGPSPFGYTF
TGTGCCAGCAGCTTGGGTCCTTCTCCGTTTGGCTACACCTTC
>TRBJ1-5|NA|TRBV6-5|NA|14
CASSYGRAGAPQHF
TGTGCCAGCAGTTACGGCAGGGCCGGTGCGCCCCAGCATTTT
>TRBJ2-7|NA|TRBV28|NA|13
CATELVGRHEQYF
TGTGCCACGGAGCTTGTGGGGCGCCACGAGCAGTACTTC
>TRBJ1-1|many|TRBV5-8|NA|14
CASSEGLLNTEAFF
TGTGCCAGCAGCGAAGGACTGCTGAACACTGAAGCTTTCTTT
>TRBJ1-1|NA|TRBV29-1|NA|12
CSARTRGTEAFF
TGCAGCGCCCGGACCAGGGGCACTGAAGCTTTCTTT
>TRBJ2-2|NA|TRBV9|TRBD1|14
CASMGQGNTGELFF
TGTGCCAGCATGGGACAGGGGAACACCGGGGAGCTGTTTTTT
>TRBJ1-4|once|TRBV15|NA|17
CATSRDLGTATNEKLFF
TGTGCCACCAGCAGAGATCTGGGGACTGCAACTAATGAAAAACTGTTTTTT
>TRBJ1-2|once|TRBV2|NA|12
CASTQGNYGYTF
TGTGCCAGCACCCAGGGGAACTATGGCTACACCTTC
>TRBJ1-6|NA|TRBV11-2|TRBD1|14
CASKLQGQGSPLHF
TGTGCCAGCAAACTACAGGGACAGGGGTCACCCCTCCACTTT
>TRBJ2-4|NA|TRBV12-3/TRBV12-4|TRBD1|13
CASTLGTGDIQYF
TGTGCCAGCACCCTCGGGACAGGGGACATTCAGTACTTC